What follows is one TCR beta chain and its context. In the original processing: Nucleated cell number was recorded as an estimate derived from reference gene primer amplification. The table came from immunoSEQ multiplex PCR; TCRdb's copy has only in-frame clones and leaves some out. The V and J calls and clone size come from that table; D and trimming were worked out from the DNA. Here the sample spans about 250,000 clones, 65% to 85% being singletons. This sample is part of a study of blood T cell repertoires in COVID-19. Overall study: Collection of acute and convalescent COVID-19 samples took place in the United States, Italy and Spain. PBMCs, B-cell-depleted T cells, or T cells were the source of the cDNA or gDNA that made up the material.

Germline assignment: CDR1 MNHEY and CDR2 SVGAGI. Trimming took 0 bases from V and 5 from J; bases not matched to a gene: 5. The CDR3 is 16 residues long. This chain uses TRBV6-5 with TRBJ2-1; 9 bases line up with TRBD2. The sample was peripheral blood. The clonotype originates from a woman aged 40 to 50 who had recovered from COVID-19. Here the CDR3 DNA reads TGTGCCAGCAGTTACTCTGAAGCGGGGGGCCACAATGAGCAGTTCTTC. As protein: CASSYSEAGGHNEQFF.